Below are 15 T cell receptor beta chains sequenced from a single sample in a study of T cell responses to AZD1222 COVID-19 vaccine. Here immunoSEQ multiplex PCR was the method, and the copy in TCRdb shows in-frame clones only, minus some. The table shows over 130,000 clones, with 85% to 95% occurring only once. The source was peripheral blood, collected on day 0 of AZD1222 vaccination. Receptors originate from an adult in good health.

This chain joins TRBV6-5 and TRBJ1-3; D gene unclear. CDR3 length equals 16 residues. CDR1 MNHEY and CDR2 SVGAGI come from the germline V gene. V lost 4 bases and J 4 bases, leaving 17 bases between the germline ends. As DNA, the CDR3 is TGTGCCAGCAGTTCCAGGACTACTGGAAGAGGAAACACCATATATTTT. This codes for CASSSRTTGRGNTIYF.

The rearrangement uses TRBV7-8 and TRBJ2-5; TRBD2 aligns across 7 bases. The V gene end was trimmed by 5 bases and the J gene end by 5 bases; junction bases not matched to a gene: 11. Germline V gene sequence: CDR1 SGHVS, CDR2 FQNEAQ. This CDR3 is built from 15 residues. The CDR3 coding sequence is TGTGCCAGCAGCCCAATCGCGCTAGCGGTTGAGACCCAGTACTTC. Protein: CASSPIALAVETQYF.

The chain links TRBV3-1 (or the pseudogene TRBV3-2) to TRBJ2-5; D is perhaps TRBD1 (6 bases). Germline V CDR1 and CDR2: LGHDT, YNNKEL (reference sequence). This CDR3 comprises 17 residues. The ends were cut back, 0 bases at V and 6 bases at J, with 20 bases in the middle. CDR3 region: CASSQERRGQFIKTQYF. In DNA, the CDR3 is TGTGCCAGCAGCCAAGAAAGGAGAGGACAGTTCATAAAGACCCAGTACTTC.

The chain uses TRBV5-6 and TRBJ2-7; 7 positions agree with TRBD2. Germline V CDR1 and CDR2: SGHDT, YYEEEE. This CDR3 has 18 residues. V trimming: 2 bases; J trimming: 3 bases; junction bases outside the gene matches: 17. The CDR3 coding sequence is TGTGCCAGCAGCTTAGGAAGGGGCTACAGCGGGGTCGACTACGAGCAGTACTTC. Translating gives CASSLGRGYSGVDYEQYF. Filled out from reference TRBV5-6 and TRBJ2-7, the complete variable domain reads DAGVTQSPTHLIKTRGQQVTLRCSPKSGHDTVSWYQQALGQGPQFIFQYYEEEERQRGNFPDRFSGHQFPNYSSELNVNALLLGDSALYLCASSLGRGYSGVDYEQYFGPGTRLTVT.

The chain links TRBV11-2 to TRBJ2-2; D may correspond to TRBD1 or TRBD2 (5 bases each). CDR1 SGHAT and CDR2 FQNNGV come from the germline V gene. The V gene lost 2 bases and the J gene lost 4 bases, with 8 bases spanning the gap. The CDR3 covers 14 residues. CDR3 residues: CASSLYGGTGELFF. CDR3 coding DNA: TGTGCCAGCAGCTTATATGGGGGCACCGGGGAGCTGTTTTTT.

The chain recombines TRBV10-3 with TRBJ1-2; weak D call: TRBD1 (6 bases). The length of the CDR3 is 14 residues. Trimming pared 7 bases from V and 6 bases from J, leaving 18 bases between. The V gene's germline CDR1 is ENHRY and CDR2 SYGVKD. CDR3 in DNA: TGTGCCATCAAGGGGCAGGGGAGAGAGGATGGCTACACCTTC. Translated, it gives CAIKGQGREDGYTF.

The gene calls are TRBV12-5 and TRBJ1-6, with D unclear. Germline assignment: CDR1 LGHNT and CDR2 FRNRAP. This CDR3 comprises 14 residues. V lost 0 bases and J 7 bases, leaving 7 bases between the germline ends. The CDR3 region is CASGLVLGNSPLHF. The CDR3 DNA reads TGTGCTAGTGGTTTGGTACTGGGGAATTCACCCCTCCACTTT.

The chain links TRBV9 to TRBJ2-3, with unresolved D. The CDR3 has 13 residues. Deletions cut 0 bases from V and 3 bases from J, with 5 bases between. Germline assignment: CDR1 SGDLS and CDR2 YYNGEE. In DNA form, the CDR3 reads TGTGCCAGCAGCGTAGACCGGACAGATACGCAGTATTTT. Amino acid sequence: CASSVDRTDTQYF.

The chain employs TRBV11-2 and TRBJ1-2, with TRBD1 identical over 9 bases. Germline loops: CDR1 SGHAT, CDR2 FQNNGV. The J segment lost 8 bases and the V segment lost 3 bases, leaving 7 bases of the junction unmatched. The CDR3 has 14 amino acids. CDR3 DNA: TGTGCCAGCAGCTTTTTGAGGGGACAGGGAGGCTACACCTTC. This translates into CASSFLRGQGGYTF.

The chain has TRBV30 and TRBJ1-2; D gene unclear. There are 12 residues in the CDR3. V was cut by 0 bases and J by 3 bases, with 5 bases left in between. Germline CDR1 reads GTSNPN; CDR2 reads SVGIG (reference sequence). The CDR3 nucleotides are TGTGCCTGGAGTGTACACGACTATGGCTACACCTTC. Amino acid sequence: CAWSVHDYGYTF.

The CDR3 DNA is TGTGCCAGCAGTACCGGACGGAGCTCCTATAATTCACCCCTCCACTTT. Translation: CASSTGRSSYNSPLHF. The chain combines TRBV7-9 with TRBJ1-6; D gene uncertain. The V gene's germline CDR1 is SEHNR and CDR2 FQNEAQ (reference sequence). This CDR3 contains 16 residues. V was pared by 6 bases and J by 0 bases, with 12 bases between.

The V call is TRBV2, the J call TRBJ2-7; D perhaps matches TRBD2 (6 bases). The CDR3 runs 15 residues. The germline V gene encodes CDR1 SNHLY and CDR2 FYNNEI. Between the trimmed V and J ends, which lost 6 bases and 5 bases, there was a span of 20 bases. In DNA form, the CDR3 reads TGTGCCAGCAGCGACACTAGCTACCCCGGGGACGAGCAGTACTTC. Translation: CASSDTSYPGDEQYF.

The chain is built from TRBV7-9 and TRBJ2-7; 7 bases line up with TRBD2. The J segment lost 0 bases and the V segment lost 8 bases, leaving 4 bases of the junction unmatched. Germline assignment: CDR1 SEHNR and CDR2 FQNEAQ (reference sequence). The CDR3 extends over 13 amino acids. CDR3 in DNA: TGTGCCAGCCGAGGCGGGAGCTCCTACGAGCAGTACTTC. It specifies CASRGGSSYEQYF.

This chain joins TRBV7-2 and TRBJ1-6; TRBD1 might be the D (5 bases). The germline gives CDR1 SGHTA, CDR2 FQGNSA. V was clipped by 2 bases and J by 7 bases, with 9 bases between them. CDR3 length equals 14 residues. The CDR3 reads CASSLYRTNSPLHF. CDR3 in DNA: TGTGCCAGCAGCTTATACAGGACGAATTCACCCCTCCACTTT.

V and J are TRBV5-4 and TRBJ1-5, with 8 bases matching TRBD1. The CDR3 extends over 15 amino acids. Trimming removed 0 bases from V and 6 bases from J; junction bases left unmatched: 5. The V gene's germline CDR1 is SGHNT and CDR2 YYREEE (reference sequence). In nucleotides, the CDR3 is TGTGCCAGCAGCTTGGGGACAGGGAAGGGTCAGCCCCAGCATTTT. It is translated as CASSLGTGKGQPQHF.